A selection of T cell receptor beta chains follows, all from one sample in a study of T cell responses to AZD1222 COVID-19 vaccine. The protocol was immunoSEQ multiplex PCR, while the TCRdb copy is restricted to in-frame clones and leaves out a portion. The repertoire holds about 110,000 clones, nearly 90% seen once, with around 3.3% in the top ten. Sequencing used peripheral blood, obtained on day 0 of AZD1222 vaccination. Receptor source: an adult in good health. Both conserved end residues are part of each CDR3. D genes are given only for firm matches. Size is omitted from some rows. Given values are once, few, many or a class for expanded clones.

v_call: TRBV9; j_call: TRBJ1-2; clone_size: .; d_call: .; cdr3_nt: TGTGCCAGCAGCGTAGTTGAGGGAAGTGGCTACACCTTC; cdr3_aa: CASSVVEGSGYTF
v_call: TRBV6-2/TRBV6-3; j_call: TRBJ2-2; clone_size: .; d_call: .; cdr3_nt: TGTGCCAGCAGTCCAACTAGCCGGGAGCTGTTTTTT; cdr3_aa: CASSPTSRELFF
v_call: TRBV9; j_call: TRBJ2-3; clone_size: .; d_call: .; cdr3_nt: TGTGCCAGCAGCGTAGGCTCCAGTCCTAGCACAGATACGCAGTATTTT; cdr3_aa: CASSVGSSPSTDTQYF
v_call: TRBV28; j_call: TRBJ1-4; clone_size: once; d_call: .; cdr3_nt: TGTGCCAGCAGTGGGACTTTAATATTTTTT; cdr3_aa: CASSGTLIFF
v_call: TRBV14; j_call: TRBJ2-1; clone_size: .; d_call: TRBD1; cdr3_nt: TGTGCCAGCAGCCAACCGGGACAGGGGGTTTTCAATGAGCAGTTCTTC; cdr3_aa: CASSQPGQGVFNEQFF
v_call: TRBV7-3; j_call: TRBJ2-7; clone_size: .; d_call: .; cdr3_nt: TGTGCCAGCAGCCTATGGGGCAGTCATAACGACTCCTACGAGCAGTACTTC; cdr3_aa: CASSLWGSHNDSYEQYF
v_call: TRBV11-2; j_call: TRBJ2-2; clone_size: .; d_call: .; cdr3_nt: TGTGCCAGCAGAACAAGGTTTAACACCGGGGAGCTGTTTTTT; cdr3_aa: CASRTRFNTGELFF
v_call: TRBV28; j_call: TRBJ2-7; clone_size: .; d_call: .; cdr3_nt: TGTGCCAGCACCCTAAAAGGTCAGGGCGGCTACGAGCAGTACTTC; cdr3_aa: CASTLKGQGGYEQYF
v_call: TRBV28; j_call: TRBJ2-5; clone_size: once; d_call: TRBD2; cdr3_nt: TGTGCCTCGGGACAGAGGACTAGCGGGCCCGATGGAGACCAGTACTTC; cdr3_aa: CASGQRTSGPDGDQYF
v_call: TRBV4-1; j_call: TRBJ1-4; clone_size: .; d_call: .; cdr3_nt: TGCGCCAGCAGCCAAGCTACGCAGGCTAATGAAAAACTGTTTTTT; cdr3_aa: CASSQATQANEKLFF